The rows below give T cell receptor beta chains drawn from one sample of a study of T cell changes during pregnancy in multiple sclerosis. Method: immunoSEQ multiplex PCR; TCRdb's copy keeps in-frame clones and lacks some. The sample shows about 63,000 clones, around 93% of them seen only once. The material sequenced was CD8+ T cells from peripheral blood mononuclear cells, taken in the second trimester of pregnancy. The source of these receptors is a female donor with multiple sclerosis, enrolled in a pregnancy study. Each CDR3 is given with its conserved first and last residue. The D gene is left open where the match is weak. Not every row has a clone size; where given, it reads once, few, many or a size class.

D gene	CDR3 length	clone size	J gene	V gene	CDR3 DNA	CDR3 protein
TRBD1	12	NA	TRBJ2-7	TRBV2	TGTGCCAGCAAGGGACAGGGCCTAGGGCAGTACTTC	CASKGQGLGQYF
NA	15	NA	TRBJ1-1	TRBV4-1	TGCGCCAGCAGCCAATTGCGGAGGGGGGGGTATGAAGCTTTCTTT	CASSQLRRGGYEAFF
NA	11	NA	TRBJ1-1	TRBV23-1	TGCGCCAGCAGAACTGACACTGAAGCTTTCTTT	CASRTDTEAFF
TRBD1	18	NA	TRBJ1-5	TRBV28	TGTGCCATCATCTCCCGGGACAGTGAACCTCATAGCAATCAGCCCCAGCATTTT	CAIISRDSEPHSNQPQHF
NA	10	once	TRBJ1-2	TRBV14	TGTGCCAGCAGCCTATATGGCTACACCTTC	CASSLYGYTF
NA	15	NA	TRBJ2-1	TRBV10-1	TGCGCCAGCAGTGAAGCCAGGGCACCCTACAATGAGCAGTTCTTC	CASSEARAPYNEQFF
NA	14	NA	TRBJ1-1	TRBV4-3	TGCGCCAGCAGCCAAGATCGGAGGACAGTAATAGCTTTCTTT	CASSQDRRTVIAFF
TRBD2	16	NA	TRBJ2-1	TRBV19	TGTGCCAGTAGTCGGGGGGGGCTAGCGTCTTACAATGAGCAGTTCTTC	CASSRGGLASYNEQFF
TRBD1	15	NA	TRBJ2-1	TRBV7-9	TGTGCCAGCAGCTCGGGACAGGGACTCGACAATGAGCAGTTCTTC	CASSSGQGLDNEQFF
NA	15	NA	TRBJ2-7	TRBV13	TGTGCCAGCAGCTTAGGCCCTCTGGAGGGCTACGAGCAGTACTTC	CASSLGPLEGYEQYF
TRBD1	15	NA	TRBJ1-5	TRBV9	TGTGCCAGCAGCGTAGGGGACAGGGCGGATCAGCCCCAGCATTTT	CASSVGDRADQPQHF
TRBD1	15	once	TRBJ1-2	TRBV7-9	TGTGCCAGCAGCTTCCACAGGGGTGCTAACTATGGCTACACCTTC	CASSFHRGANYGYTF
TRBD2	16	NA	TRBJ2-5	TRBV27	TGTGCCAGCAGCCATCAAAGCGGGAGGGCCATCCAGACCCAGTACTTC	CASSHQSGRAIQTQYF
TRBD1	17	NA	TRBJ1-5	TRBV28	TGTGCCAGCAGTCCCATCGCAGGGGGTTATAGCAATCAGCCCCAGCATTTT	CASSPIAGGYSNQPQHF
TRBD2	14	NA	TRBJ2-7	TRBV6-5	TGTGCCAGCAGTTACTCGGGCGGGAGCTACGAGCAGTACTTC	CASSYSGGSYEQYF
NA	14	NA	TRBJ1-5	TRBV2	TGTGCCAGCAGAACCGGGACATTTGATCAGCCCCAGCATTTT	CASRTGTFDQPQHF
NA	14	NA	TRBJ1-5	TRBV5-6	TGTGCCAGCAGCTTCGGGGAAGGTGATCAGCCCCAGCATTTT	CASSFGEGDQPQHF
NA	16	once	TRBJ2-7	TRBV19	TGTGCCAGTAGTATAGGGGCGGGTAGTTCCTCCTACGAGCAGTACTTC	CASSIGAGSSSYEQYF
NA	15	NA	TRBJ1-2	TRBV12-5	TGTGCTAGTGGTTCCTCAGGGATAGGGGACTATGGCTACACCTTC	CASGSSGIGDYGYTF
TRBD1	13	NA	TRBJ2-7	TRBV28	TGTGCCACAGGGACAGTGAGTTTACTGGAGCAGTACTTC	CATGTVSLLEQYF
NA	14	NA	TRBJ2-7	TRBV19	TGTGCCAGTAGTATACAGGGGATGTCCTACGAGCAGTACTTC	CASSIQGMSYEQYF
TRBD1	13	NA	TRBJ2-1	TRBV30	TGTGCCTGGAATTTATGGACAGGCAATGAGCAGTTCTTC	CAWNLWTGNEQFF
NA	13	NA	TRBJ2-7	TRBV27	TGTGCCAGCGGACTTACTGGGGCCTACGAGCAGTACTTC	CASGLTGAYEQYF
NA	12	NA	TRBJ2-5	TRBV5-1	TGCGCCAGCAGCGTGGCCTCAGAGACCCAGTACTTC	CASSVASETQYF
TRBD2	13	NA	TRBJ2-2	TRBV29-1	TGCAGCGTAACTAGCGGTAACACCGGGGAGCTGTTTTTT	CSVTSGNTGELFF
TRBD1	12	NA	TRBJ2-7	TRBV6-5	TGTGCCATGGGGGACAGTACCTACGAGCAGTACTTC	CAMGDSTYEQYF
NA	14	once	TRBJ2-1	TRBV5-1	TGCGCCAGCAGCTTGGAAGGGCCGGGGAATGAGCAGTTCTTC	CASSLEGPGNEQFF